This T cell receptor (beta chain) was captured in a study of cytomegalovirus exposure and HLA in healthy donors. CDR3 length: 14 amino acids. Germline V gives CDR1 LNHDA, CDR2 SQIVND (reference sequence). V was shortened by 5 bases and J by 7 bases, with 14 bases between the two germline ends. The PCR used 60 Vbeta and 13 Jbeta primers. Generated by immunoSEQ multiplex PCR, the TCRdb table keeps only in-frame clones and is missing some. Its table records approximately 100,000 clones. The chain links TRBV19 to TRBJ2-2; the D gene is possibly TRBD2 (6 bases). Source material: PBMCs. The TCR originated in a man in his fifties in good health and CMV-seronegative. As DNA, the CDR3 is TGTGCCAGTAGTCTCCCGGAGGGCTACGGGGAGCTGTTTTTT. It translates to CASSLPEGYGELFF.